These 28 T cell receptor beta chains came from one sample sequenced in a study of blood T cell repertoires in COVID-19. TCRdb keeps only in-frame clones here, not all; method: immunoSEQ multiplex PCR. This table has about 280,000 clones, 85% appearing once. The sequencing input was PBMCs or T cells enriched from blood (not recorded which). These receptors all stem from a woman in her forties or fifties who had recovered from COVID-19.

This sequence joins TRBV7-8 and TRBJ1-6, with no clear D. The V gene lost 1 base and the J gene lost 5 bases, with 6 bases spanning the gap. The CDR3 spans 14 residues. Germline values: CDR1 SGHVS, CDR2 FQNEAQ. The CDR3 sequence: CASSLGANNSPLHF. CDR3 sequence (DNA): TGTGCCAGCAGCTTAGGGGCCAATAATTCACCCCTCCACTTT.

V is TRBV11-3 and J is TRBJ2-7; TRBD1 might be the D (5 bases). This CDR3 comprises 15 residues. V lost 5 bases and J 0 bases, leaving 14 bases between the germline ends. Germline V CDR1 and CDR2: SGHNT, YENEEA. DNA of the CDR3: TGTGCCAGCAGCCTTCAACCAGGGCACTCCTACGAGCAGTACTTC. Translated: CASSLQPGHSYEQYF.

V usage is TRBV27 and J usage is TRBJ1-6; D ambiguous. Germline loops: CDR1 MNHEY, CDR2 SMNVEV (reference sequence). The CDR3 consists of 13 residues. The V and J ends lost 2 bases and 5 bases respectively, with 4 bases between them. CDR3 residues: CASSLPDNSPLHF. In DNA form, the CDR3 reads TGTGCCAGCAGTTTACCCGATAATTCACCCCTCCACTTT.

The chain uses TRBV28 and TRBJ1-1; TRBD1 matches at 9 bases. Germline CDR1 is MDHEN and CDR2 is SYDVKM. CDR3 size: 14 residues. Trimming removed 3 bases from V and 7 bases from J; junction bases left unmatched: 6. The CDR3: CASSLPDRGHEAFF. As DNA, the CDR3 is TGTGCCAGCAGTTTGCCGGACAGGGGCCATGAAGCTTTCTTT.

This sequence joins TRBV4-2 and TRBJ2-5, with TRBD2 matching 10 bases. Trimming removed 0 bases from V and 6 bases from J; junction bases left unmatched: 7. The CDR3 sequence is 16 residues long. Germline V lookup: CDR1 LGHNA, CDR2 YNFKEQ. The CDR3 sequence: CASSQDPSGGVKTQYF. CDR3 in DNA: TGTGCCAGCAGCCAAGATCCCAGCGGGGGGGTGAAGACCCAGTACTTC.

The chain couples TRBV11-2 to TRBJ1-3, with D possibly being TRBD1 (6 bases). Between the trimmed V and J ends, which lost 8 bases and 3 bases, there was a span of 11 bases. This CDR3 has 13 amino acids. Germline V gene lookup returns CDR1 SGHAT and CDR2 FQNNGV. CDR3 loop: CASQPGVGNTIYF. CDR3 nucleotides: TGTGCCAGCCAGCCAGGGGTTGGAAACACCATATATTTT.

The gene calls are TRBV12-3 or TRBV12-4 and TRBJ1-1, with a possible D match to TRBD1 (6 bases). With 7 bases removed from V and 7 bases from J, the gap between germline ends came to 16 bases. The CDR3 consists of 13 residues. The CDR3 loop is CASKTDRFIEAFF. The CDR3 bases are TGTGCCAGCAAGACCGACAGGTTTATTGAAGCTTTCTTT.

V is TRBV5-1 and J is TRBJ1-6; 7 nucleotides agree with TRBD1. Germline V gene lookup returns CDR1 SGHRS and CDR2 YFSETQ. The J segment lost 7 bases and the V segment lost 4 bases, leaving 2 bases of the junction unmatched. The CDR3 has 13 amino acids. This CDR3 reads CASSRDSNSPLHF. The CDR3 DNA reads TGCGCCAGCAGCAGGGACAGCAATTCACCCCTCCACTTT.

This chain uses TRBV30 with TRBJ2-1, with 9 positions matching TRBD2. The V and J ends lost 5 bases and 6 bases, in that order; junction bases with no gene match: 11. Germline CDR1 is GTSNPN and CDR2 is SVGIG (reference sequence). The CDR3 consists of 15 residues. CDR3 amino acids: CAWSPGTSRTNEQFF. CDR3 DNA sequence: TGTGCCTGGTCCCCCGGGACTAGCAGGACCAATGAGCAGTTCTTC.

This clone showed up just once. This CDR3 is CASSLDPGDTQYF. As DNA, the CDR3 is TGTGCCAGCAGCTTAGATCCAGGAGATACGCAGTATTTT. The chain employs TRBV11-2 and TRBJ2-3; D remains ambiguous. CDR3 length: 13 amino acids. The V and J ends lost 0 bases and 5 bases respectively, with 6 bases between them. Germline lookup yields CDR1 SGHAT and CDR2 FQNNGV.

Only a few counts were recorded for this clone. V is TRBV12-3 or TRBV12-4 and J is TRBJ1-6, with unresolved D. Trimming stripped 5 bases from V and 8 bases from J, with 10 bases between. The CDR3 loop spans 13 amino acids. The CDR3 spells CASSQATDSPLHF. The CDR3 coding sequence is TGTGCCAGCAGTCAGGCTACCGATTCACCCCTCCACTTT.

The genes are TRBV14 and TRBJ1-1; D ambiguous. The CDR3 runs 15 residues. Deletions cut 0 bases from V and 7 bases from J, with 15 bases between. Looked up from germline, CDR1 is SGHDN and CDR2 is FVKESK. This CDR3 is CASSQDGSSWSEAFF. In nucleotides, the CDR3 is TGTGCCAGCAGCCAAGATGGGAGCTCATGGAGTGAAGCTTTCTTT.

This chain joins TRBV5-5 and TRBJ2-3; 7 bases are shared with TRBD2. After removal of 0 bases from V and 15 bases from J, the junction contained 10 bases not matched to a gene. The CDR3 is made up of 13 amino acids. In germline, CDR1 is SGHKS, CDR2 YYEKEE (reference sequence). The CDR3 nucleotides read TGTGCCAGCAGCTTGGAGTGGGGAGGGGTCGTTTATTTT. Translation gives CASSLEWGGVVYF.

The chain uses TRBV27 and TRBJ2-1, with D maybe TRBD2 (7 bases). V lost 3 bases to trimming and J lost 0 bases, with 9 bases between them. The CDR3 totals 15 residues. Germline V gives CDR1 MNHEY, CDR2 SMNVEV (reference sequence). Here the CDR3 reads CASSFAGASYNEQFF. The DNA of the CDR3 is TGTGCCAGCAGTTTTGCGGGGGCCTCCTACAATGAGCAGTTCTTC.

The chain uses TRBV7-2 and TRBJ2-5; 7 bases are a match to TRBD2. Germline trimming cut 4 bases from V and 2 bases from J; bases unmatched to any gene: 7. Germline V gene data show CDR1 as SGHTA and CDR2 as FQGNSA. The CDR3 has 15 residues. The CDR3 is CASSSTSVPQETQYF. CDR3 DNA sequence: TGTGCCAGCAGCTCTACTAGCGTCCCACAAGAGACCCAGTACTTC.

The chain links TRBV27 to TRBJ1-2; 8 nucleotides agree with TRBD1. Germline V lookup: CDR1 MNHEY, CDR2 SMNVEV (reference sequence). V was clipped by 2 bases and J by 6 bases; unmatched bases: 14. The CDR3 contains 17 residues. CDR3 amino acids: CASSLLARGLVGDGYTF. The CDR3 DNA is TGTGCCAGCAGTTTACTTGCCAGGGGGCTAGTGGGCGATGGCTACACCTTC.

The chain uses TRBV5-1 and TRBJ2-1; 12 bases match TRBD2. The germline V gene encodes CDR1 SGHRS and CDR2 YFSETQ. V was pared by 5 bases and J by 7 bases, with 13 bases of the junction left unmatched. The CDR3 totals 17 residues. CDR3 protein: CASSSSGLAGYGNEQFF. CDR3 nucleotides: TGCGCCAGCAGTTCGTCTGGACTAGCGGGATACGGGAATGAGCAGTTCTTC. Filled out from reference TRBV5-1 and TRBJ2-1, the complete variable domain reads KAGVTQTPRYLIKTRGQQVTLSCSPISGHRSVSWYQQTPGQGLQFLFEYFSETQRNKGNFPGRFSGRQFSNSRSEMNVSTLELGDSALYLCASSSSGLAGYGNEQFFGPGTRLTVL.

This clone is a singleton in its sample. The chain couples TRBV18 to TRBJ1-3; tentatively, D is TRBD1 (6 bases). CDR1 is KGHSH, CDR2 LQKENI, per germline. V lost 3 bases to trimming and J lost 0 bases, with 12 bases between them. This CDR3 spans 16 amino acids. CDR3 sequence: CASSPTGTSSGNTIYF. CDR3 in DNA: TGTGCCAGCTCACCTACAGGGACGAGCTCTGGAAACACCATATATTTT.

The sample holds a few counts of this clone. This chain connects TRBV3-1 (or the pseudogene TRBV3-2) to TRBJ1-2; TRBD1 matches 7 bases. This CDR3 region has 14 residues. J was trimmed by 4 bases and V by 4 bases; bases with no gene match: 6. The germline CDR1 and CDR2 sequences are LGHDT and YNNKEL (reference sequence). DNA of the CDR3: TGTGCCAGCAGCCCAGGACAGGCAGTCTATGGCTACACCTTC. The encoded protein is CASSPGQAVYGYTF.

The CDR3 region has the DNA TGTGCCAGCAGCTTAGTAGGACGGCTAGCGGGAGGTAATGAGCAGTTCTTC. It translates to CASSLVGRLAGGNEQFF. The chain carries TRBV7-8 and TRBJ2-1; 11 bases align to TRBD2. The CDR3 has 17 amino acids. Unmatched junction bases numbered 9, after V lost 1 base and J lost 7 bases. CDR1 is SGHVS and CDR2 is FQNEAQ in the germline V gene. Full variable domain (rest looked up from reference TRBV7-8 and TRBJ2-1): GAGVSQSPRYKVAKRGQDVALRCDPISGHVSLFWYQQALGQGPEFLTYFQNEAQLDKSGLPSDRFFAERPEGSVSTLKIQRTQQEDSAVYLCASSLVGRLAGGNEQFFGPGTRLTVL.

This chain joins TRBV5-6 and TRBJ1-1, with D possibly TRBD1 on 5 matching bases. CDR3 length: 16 residues. V was pared by 0 bases and J by 0 bases, with 12 bases between. Germline lookup yields CDR1 SGHDT and CDR2 YYEEEE. The CDR3 DNA follows: TGTGCCAGCAGCTTGGAGGTTGGACAACTGAACACTGAAGCTTTCTTT. It is translated as CASSLEVGQLNTEAFF. Combining the CDR3 with reference TRBV5-6 and TRBJ1-1 gives the whole variable domain DAGVTQSPTHLIKTRGQQVTLRCSPKSGHDTVSWYQQALGQGPQFIFQYYEEEERQRGNFPDRFSGHQFPNYSSELNVNALLLGDSALYLCASSLEVGQLNTEAFFGQGTRLTVV.

The chain recombines TRBV5-4 with TRBJ2-7; 10 bases fit TRBD1. The J call is doubtful: the DNA matches TRBJ2-5 better. Germline assignment: CDR1 SGHNT and CDR2 YYREEE (reference sequence). This CDR3 contains 16 residues. CDR3 in amino acids: CASSSTGGSLQETQYF. The DNA for the CDR3 is TGTGCCAGCAGCTCGACAGGGGGCTCCCTACAAGAGACCCAGTACTTC.

On this clone: This specimen includes other DNA sequences encoding the same CDR3. This sequence joins TRBV28 and TRBJ1-2; 8 bases are shared with TRBD1. Germline CDR1 MDHEN, CDR2 SYDVKM. The CDR3 runs 14 residues. Trimming at V came to 6 bases and at J to 2 bases, leaving 5 bases not matched to a gene. The chain's CDR3 is CASSLGQANYGYTF. CDR3 DNA: TGTGCCAGCAGCTTGGGACAGGCCAACTATGGCTACACCTTC.

This clone was seen once. The V gene is TRBV20-1, the J gene TRBJ1-4; D gene unclear. CDR1 DFQATT and CDR2 SNEGSKA come from the germline V gene (reference sequence). The length of the CDR3 is 15 residues. V lost 3 bases and J lost 0, with 11 bases in between. CDR3 bases: TGCAGTGCTAGTAGGAGGCCTGCAACTAATGAAAAACTGTTTTTT. It is translated as CSASRRPATNEKLFF.

The chain is built from TRBV4-1 and TRBJ2-7, with D perhaps matching TRBD1 (5 bases). This CDR3 contains 13 residues. Germline CDR1 and CDR2: MGHRA and YSYEKL. Trimming stripped 4 bases from V and 1 base from J, with 8 bases between. CDR3 in DNA: TGCGCCAGCAGCCTTAGGGGATCCTACGAGCAGTACTTC. Its translation: CASSLRGSYEQYF.

V usage is TRBV18 and J usage is TRBJ1-2, with D uncertain. The CDR3 has 12 residues. Germline V gene lookup returns CDR1 KGHSH and CDR2 LQKENI. V was shortened by 1 base and J by 12 bases, with 12 bases between the two germline ends. DNA of the CDR3: TGTGCCAGCTCACCACGCACAGAGGGAAACACCTTC. Protein product: CASSPRTEGNTF.

V is TRBV7-2 and J is TRBJ2-2; tentatively, D is TRBD2 (7 bases). The V end lost 5 bases, the J end lost 4 bases, and 17 bases lay between the germline ends. This CDR3 spans 16 amino acids. Germline V gene lookup returns CDR1 SGHTA and CDR2 FQGNSA. The chain's CDR3 is CASSPQTGGRTGELFF. The DNA for the CDR3 is TGTGCCAGCAGCCCCCAAACGGGGGGCCGCACCGGGGAGCTGTTTTTT.

This clone was picked up one time. The rearrangement links TRBV24-1 to TRBJ2-1; D might be TRBD2 (6 bases). Trimming cost V 5 bases and J 7 bases, with 8 bases left between them. The germline CDR1 and CDR2 sequences are KGHDR and SFDVKD. The CDR3 covers 12 residues. CDR3 sequence (DNA): TGTGCCACCAGTGTAAGCGGGAATGAGCAGTTCTTC. It yields the protein CATSVSGNEQFF.